The 2 T cell receptor beta chains in this list originate from one sample, sequenced in a study of T-cell reconstitution after alpha-beta-depleted transplantation in children. The authors prepared the TCRbeta library with unique molecular identifiers. TCRdb passed the PCR reads through MiXCR, listing each CDR3 protein once. The sample carries about 600,000 distinct CDR3 sequences, 20% to 25% recorded once. The sample here was PBMCs, mostly from graft donor cells, taken 360 days after TCRalphabeta/CD19-depleted stem cell transplant. These receptors were collected from a boy in the first two years of life who had a stem cell transplant for acute myeloid leukemia, so the T cells may come from the graft donor.

This chain joins TRBV6-5 and TRBJ1-5; weak D call: TRBD1 (6 bases). The germline V gene has CDR1 MNHEY and CDR2 SVGAGI. Deletions cut 8 bases from V and 3 bases from J, with 20 bases between. The CDR3 has 16 amino acids. CDR3 protein: CASGAQGRGNNQPQHF. The CDR3 nucleotides read TGTGCCAGCGGCGCACAGGGAAGAGGGAACAATCAGCCCCAGCATTTT.

This clonotype was seen only a few times. This chain joins TRBV12-3 or TRBV12-4 and TRBJ1-4; 7 bases are a match to TRBD1. CDR3 length: 17 residues. V gave up 3 bases and J gave up 2 bases; unmatched junction bases: 9. The CDR3 DNA reads TGTGCCAGCAGTTTGGGGACAGAGGCATCGACTAATGAAAAACTGTTTTTT. This translates into CASSLGTEASTNEKLFF.